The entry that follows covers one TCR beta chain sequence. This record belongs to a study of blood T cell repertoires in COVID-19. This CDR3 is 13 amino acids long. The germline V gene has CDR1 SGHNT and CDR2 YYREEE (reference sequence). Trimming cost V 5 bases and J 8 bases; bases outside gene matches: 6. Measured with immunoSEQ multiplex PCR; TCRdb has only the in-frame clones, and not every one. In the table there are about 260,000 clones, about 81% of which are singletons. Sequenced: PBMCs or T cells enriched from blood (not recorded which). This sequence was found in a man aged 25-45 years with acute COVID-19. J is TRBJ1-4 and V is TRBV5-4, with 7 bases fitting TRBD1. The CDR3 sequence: CASRGGEGEKLFF. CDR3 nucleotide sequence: TGTGCCAGCAGAGGGGGCGAGGGAGAAAAACTGTTTTTT.